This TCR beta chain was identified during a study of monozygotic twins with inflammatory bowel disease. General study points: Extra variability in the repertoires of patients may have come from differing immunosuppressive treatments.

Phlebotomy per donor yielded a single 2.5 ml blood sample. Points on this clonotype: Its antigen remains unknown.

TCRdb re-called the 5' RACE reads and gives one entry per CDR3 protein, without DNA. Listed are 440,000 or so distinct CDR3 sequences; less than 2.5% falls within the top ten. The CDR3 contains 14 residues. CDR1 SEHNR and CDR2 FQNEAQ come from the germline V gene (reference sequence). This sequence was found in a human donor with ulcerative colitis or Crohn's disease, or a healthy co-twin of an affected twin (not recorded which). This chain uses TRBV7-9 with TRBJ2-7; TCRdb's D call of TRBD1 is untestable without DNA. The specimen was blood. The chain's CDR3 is CASSLSDRTYEQYF.